This TCR beta chain was captured by sequencing in a study of shared clonotypes between healthy human individuals. Trimming took 5 bases from V and 4 from J, leaving 8 bases between them. The CDR3 spans 12 residues. The V gene's germline CDR1 is SGHAT and CDR2 FQNNGV. TCRdb's copy holds only in-frame clones and misses some; the assay was immunoSEQ multiplex PCR. This sample yields 550,000 to 700,000 clones, of which about 80% are seen a single time; about 1.8% belongs to the top ten. V is TRBV11-2 and J is TRBJ1-1; D not certain. This clonotype originated in a woman in her thirties in good health. Sequences were obtained from memory CD4+ T cells sorted from blood. The subset denotes: CD45RA-negative fraction. CDR3 in amino acids: CASSPPVTEAFF. The CDR3 DNA follows: TGTGCCAGCAGCCCACCGGTCACTGAAGCTTTCTTT.